The table lists the clone carrying this T cell receptor (beta chain) with a few counts. CDR1 and CDR2 (germline): SGHRS, YFSETQ. The CDR3 contains 14 residues. The ends were cut back, 1 base at V and 7 bases at J, with 14 bases in the middle. Primers: 60 Vbeta forward and 13 Jbeta reverse. The table came from immunoSEQ multiplex PCR; TCRdb's copy has only in-frame clones and leaves some out. This sample has 160,000 or so clones, with around 79% found just once. The sample is drawn from a study of cytomegalovirus exposure and HLA in healthy donors. The genes are TRBV5-1 and TRBJ2-5; the D gene is possibly TRBD2 (7 bases). Sequenced input: PBMCs. This TCR was recovered from a man aged 40-50 years in good health and CMV-seronegative. The CDR3 region is CASSLWGGRGTQYF. The CDR3 region has the DNA TGCGCCAGCAGCTTGTGGGGGGGCCGCGGGACCCAGTACTTC.